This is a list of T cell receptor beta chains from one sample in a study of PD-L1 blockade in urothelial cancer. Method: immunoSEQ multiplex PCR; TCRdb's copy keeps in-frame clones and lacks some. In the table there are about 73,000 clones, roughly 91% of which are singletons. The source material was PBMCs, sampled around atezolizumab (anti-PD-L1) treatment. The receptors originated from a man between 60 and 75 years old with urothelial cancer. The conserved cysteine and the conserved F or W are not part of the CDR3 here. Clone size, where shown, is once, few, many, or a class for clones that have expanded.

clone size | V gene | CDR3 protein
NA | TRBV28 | ASSGTRFLNEQF
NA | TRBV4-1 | ASGSLTVSGGARNEQF
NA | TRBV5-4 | AAGKDNQPQH
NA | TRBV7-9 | ASSREPNYGYT
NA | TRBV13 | ASSLERTALPQNTEAF
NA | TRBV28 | AAAGGTYGYT
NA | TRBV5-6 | ASSLETTLNYGYT
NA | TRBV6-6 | ASSSRQGSYNEQF
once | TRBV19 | ASRLSRDSSNYGYT
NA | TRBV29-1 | SGVSGGYTDTQY
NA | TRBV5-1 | ASSLAGTSGGDRSF
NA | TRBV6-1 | ASSVRRHSQPQH
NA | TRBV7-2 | ASSRTRLALTGELF
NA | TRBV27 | ASSSRLIEGNQPQH
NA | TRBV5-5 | ASRSSPGGNYGYT
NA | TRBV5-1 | ASSGQFGTGYEQY
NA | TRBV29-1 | SGDRPGYPEAF
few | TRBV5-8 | ASSLSGWNYGYT
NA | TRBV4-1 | ASSQDKARGGLTDTQY
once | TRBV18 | ASSPGTGNQPQH
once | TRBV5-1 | ASSLARANPDTQY
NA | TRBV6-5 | ASARGTDSNQPQH
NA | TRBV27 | ASSRDRGQLAGTYEQY
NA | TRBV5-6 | ASSLVSRSSSYNEQF
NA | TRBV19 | ASSKRGSNYGYT
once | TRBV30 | AWSSSESGEKLF
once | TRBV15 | ATSREQGTYEQY
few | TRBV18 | ASSPLPPAGGNTGELF
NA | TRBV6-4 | ASRQGLNTEAF
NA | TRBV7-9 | ASSLIQGNIQY
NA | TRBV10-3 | ATAGTRVDNEQF
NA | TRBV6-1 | ASSEGGGGGSYEQY
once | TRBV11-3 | ASSSAGLSYNEQF
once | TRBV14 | ASSQVGQGRGEAF
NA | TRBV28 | ASSFRDRGYNEQF
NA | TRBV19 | ASNSGVNDNEQF
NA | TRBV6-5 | ASSSRRADNQPQH
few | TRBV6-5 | ASSYSTRGFSGYT
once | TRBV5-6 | ASELRAYSNQPQH
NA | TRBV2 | ASADRPYSNQPQH
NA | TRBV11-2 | ASSLNADRVFYEQY
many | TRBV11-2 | ATTLRDSLVQY
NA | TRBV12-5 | ASGSSNWAGDYSNQPQH
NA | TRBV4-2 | ASSLPLGQGNEKLF
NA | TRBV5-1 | ASSLGTSGGEETQY
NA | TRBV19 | ASSRGTYYGYT
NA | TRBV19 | ASSFSATNEKLF
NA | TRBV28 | ASSLWAHYT
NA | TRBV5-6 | ASSRRDTFYGYT
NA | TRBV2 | ASSGLISGETQY
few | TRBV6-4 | ASPQAGTGECGNQPQH
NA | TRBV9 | ASSVGSTGGNTIY
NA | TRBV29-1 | SVPGQGAKSSYNEQF
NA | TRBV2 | ASLALGTSGRSYQETQY
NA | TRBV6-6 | ASSTTSGSFGELF